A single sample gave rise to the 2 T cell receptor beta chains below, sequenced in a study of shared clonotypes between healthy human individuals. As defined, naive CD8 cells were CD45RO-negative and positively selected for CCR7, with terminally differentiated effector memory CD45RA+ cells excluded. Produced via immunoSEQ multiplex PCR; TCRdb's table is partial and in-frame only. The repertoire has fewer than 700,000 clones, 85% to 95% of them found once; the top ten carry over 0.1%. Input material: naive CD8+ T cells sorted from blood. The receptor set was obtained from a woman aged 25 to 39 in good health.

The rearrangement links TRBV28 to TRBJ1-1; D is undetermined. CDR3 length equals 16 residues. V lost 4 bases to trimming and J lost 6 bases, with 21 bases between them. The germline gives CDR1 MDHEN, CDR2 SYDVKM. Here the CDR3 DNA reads TGTGCCAGCAGTTCCTTCGCCGAGATCTCGGAAGCTGAAGCTTTCTTT. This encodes CASSSFAEISEAEAFF.

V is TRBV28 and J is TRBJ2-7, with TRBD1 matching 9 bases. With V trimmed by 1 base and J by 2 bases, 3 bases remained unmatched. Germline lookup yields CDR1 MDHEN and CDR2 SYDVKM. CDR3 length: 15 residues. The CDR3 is CASSLYRGRPYEQYF. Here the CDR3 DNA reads TGTGCCAGCAGTTTATACAGGGGGCGCCCCTACGAGCAGTACTTC.